This is a list of T cell receptor beta chains from one sample in a study of OX40 agonist ivuxolimab in advanced cancers. Clones were read by immunoSEQ multiplex PCR, and TCRdb kept only the in-frame ones, dropping some. The repertoire holds 25,000 to 35,000 clones, with 70% to 80% as singletons. The sequencing used CD4+ or CD8+ T cells sorted from blood, collected in a trial of the OX40 agonist ivuxolimab. These TCRs come from an adult with an advanced solid tumor such as melanoma, head and neck, liver or kidney cancer. Each CDR3 is given without its conserved first and last residue. The order of the fields is clone size, V gene, CDR3 protein. Only some rows state a clone size, as once, few, many or a class for expanded clones.

clone size: .; V gene: TRBV10-3; CDR3 protein: AINGQGAGTEAF
clone size: .; V gene: TRBV6-1; CDR3 protein: ASSDNRVQPQH
clone size: .; V gene: TRBV30; CDR3 protein: AWSVIQINEQF
clone size: .; V gene: TRBV6-5; CDR3 protein: ASSPPQNTEAF
clone size: .; V gene: TRBV2; CDR3 protein: AAQGSHQETQY
clone size: .; V gene: TRBV19; CDR3 protein: ASSGGTGHQETQY
clone size: .; V gene: TRBV2; CDR3 protein: ASTWGLNYEQY
clone size: .; V gene: TRBV2; CDR3 protein: ASSGDLASSYEQY
clone size: .; V gene: TRBV28; CDR3 protein: ASSTPTGELF
clone size: few; V gene: TRBV28; CDR3 protein: ASSYRGAPYGYT
clone size: .; V gene: TRBV30; CDR3 protein: AWTVGGAREQY
clone size: few; V gene: TRBV5-1; CDR3 protein: ASTPGTRHEQY
clone size: once; V gene: TRBV6-5; CDR3 protein: ASSYSLGQGYNEQF
clone size: .; V gene: TRBV5-1; CDR3 protein: ASRPDRETQY
clone size: .; V gene: TRBV7-9; CDR3 protein: ASSQDHGTTNYGYT
clone size: .; V gene: TRBV2; CDR3 protein: ASSVTVPTDTQY
clone size: .; V gene: TRBV19; CDR3 protein: ASRKRQGVSTDTQY
clone size: .; V gene: TRBV5-1; CDR3 protein: ASSLTGGWEAF
clone size: .; V gene: TRBV5-3; CDR3 protein: ARSWTGVNQPQH
clone size: .; V gene: TRBV30; CDR3 protein: AWSTSGARNTIY
clone size: .; V gene: TRBV6-5; CDR3 protein: ASSRTAFQGDQTF
clone size: few; V gene: TRBV14; CDR3 protein: ASSSRQGPNTEAF
clone size: .; V gene: TRBV25-1; CDR3 protein: ASSDHSVIAGFTDTQY
clone size: once; V gene: TRBV27; CDR3 protein: ASSPGVAGGSYNEQF
clone size: .; V gene: TRBV15; CDR3 protein: ATRNPGPYNEQF
clone size: .; V gene: TRBV7-9; CDR3 protein: ASSLVRTGLAGELF
clone size: .; V gene: TRBV28; CDR3 protein: ASSPGQVYEQY
clone size: .; V gene: TRBV6-6; CDR3 protein: ASSYSRGEQY
clone size: .; V gene: TRBV6-1; CDR3 protein: ASSEVWTADPFYSNQPQH
clone size: once; V gene: TRBV27; CDR3 protein: ASSPQGWTNEKLF
clone size: once; V gene: TRBV7-9; CDR3 protein: ASSLMGQSYEQY
clone size: once; V gene: TRBV11-2; CDR3 protein: ASSFRPGKAGANVLT
clone size: once; V gene: TRBV5-1; CDR3 protein: ASTGQGQRGYT
clone size: .; V gene: TRBV6-1; CDR3 protein: ATLPTGTGVSTQY
clone size: .; V gene: TRBV4-1; CDR3 protein: ASSQEGGLPQY
clone size: .; V gene: TRBV6-5; CDR3 protein: ASSLYRGQNSPLH
clone size: .; V gene: TRBV6-6; CDR3 protein: ASSSRTVAPYEQY
clone size: .; V gene: TRBV27; CDR3 protein: ASSNLGQPYGYT
clone size: once; V gene: TRBV6-5; CDR3 protein: ASRSIYNEQF
clone size: once; V gene: TRBV9; CDR3 protein: ASSVTSGSYNEQF
clone size: .; V gene: TRBV7-2; CDR3 protein: ASSRAFNQPQH
clone size: once; V gene: TRBV29-1; CDR3 protein: SVGGRSRTFEQY
clone size: .; V gene: TRBV5-4; CDR3 protein: ASSFQETQY
clone size: .; V gene: TRBV9; CDR3 protein: ASSITGQGAYEQY
clone size: .; V gene: TRBV20-1; CDR3 protein: SFSGGYEQF
clone size: .; V gene: TRBV13; CDR3 protein: ASSLDFRGRVWMQF
clone size: .; V gene: TRBV5-1; CDR3 protein: ASSFSDVSYEQY
clone size: .; V gene: TRBV19; CDR3 protein: ASSKVGLGELF
clone size: few; V gene: TRBV30; CDR3 protein: AWSSRHTEAF
clone size: .; V gene: TRBV2; CDR3 protein: ASNLNPLVNYLEETQY
clone size: .; V gene: TRBV5-8; CDR3 protein: ASSLGLTHEQY
clone size: few; V gene: TRBV11-3; CDR3 protein: ASSFKSGPYEQY
clone size: .; V gene: TRBV18; CDR3 protein: ASGHNREGTEAF
clone size: .; V gene: TRBV19; CDR3 protein: ASSIGQGGGYT
clone size: .; V gene: TRBV6-4; CDR3 protein: ASSQDSSGANVLT
clone size: once; V gene: TRBV5-1; CDR3 protein: ASSLMGNEQF